This T cell receptor (beta chain) was recorded in a study of cytomegalovirus exposure and HLA in healthy donors. The PCR ran on 60 Vbeta and 13 Jbeta primers. The data were produced by immunoSEQ multiplex PCR, yet TCRdb's version contains in-frame clones alone and is incomplete. The sample yields approximately 150,000 clones, over 60% seen once. Whole-study results and caveats: Reportedly, cytomegalovirus status was diagnosed with high sensitivity and specificity.

Details on this clone: Its antigen is unidentified.

V dropped 5 bases and J dropped 7; count of bases not matched to a gene: 12. Germline loops: CDR1 MGHDK, CDR2 SYGVNS. The CDR3 length is 16 residues. The V gene is TRBV25-1, the J gene TRBJ2-7; the match to TRBD2 covers 12 bases. Source material: PBMCs. The receptor comes from a woman aged 25 to 45 in good health and CMV-seronegative. The CDR3 DNA follows: TGTGCCAGCAGTCGAGGGACTAGCGGGCGGCTGGGGGAGCAGTACTTC. It specifies CASSRGTSGRLGEQYF.